This entry lists 20 T cell receptor beta chains sequenced from one sample in a study of T cells in Graves' hyperthyroidism and ophthalmopathy. Using RNA transcripts as the source, TCR beta CDR3 regions were amplified. TCR CDR3 underwent first-round RT-PCR with the HTBI primer set. TCRdb reanalysed the multiplex PCR reads using MiXCR and keeps one entry per CDR3 protein. The repertoire holds 500,000 to 750,000 distinct CDR3 sequences, with 15% to 17% as singletons. Sequenced material: blood. The receptors stem from a woman aged 25 to 39 with Graves' hyperthyroidism.

In the case of this clonotype: Since a much larger clone is just one base distant, this may be a read error. This chain uses TRBV27 with TRBJ2-6; 13 nucleotides align to TRBD2. The CDR3 runs to 19 residues. Germline CDR1 and CDR2: MNHEY and SMNVEV (reference sequence). CDR3 region: CAGKGGTSGNSSGANVPTF. CDR3 coding DNA: TGTGCAGGAAAAGGAGGGACTAGCGGGAATAGCTCTGGGGCCAACGTCCCGACTTTC. Filled out from reference TRBV27 and TRBJ2-6, the complete variable domain reads EAQVTQNPRYLITVTGKKLTVTCSQNMNHEYMSWYRQDPGLGLRQIYYSMNVEVTDKGDVPEGYKVSRKEKRNFPLILESPSPNQTSLYFCAGKGGTSGNSSGANVPTFGAGSRLTVL.

The rearrangement links TRBV7-3 to TRBJ2-7; TRBD2 matches at 10 bases. With V trimmed by 1 base and J by 2 bases, 17 bases remained unmatched. The CDR3 is 20 residues long. Germline values: CDR1 SGHTA, CDR2 FQGTGA. CDR3 nucleotide sequence: TGTGCCAGCAGCTTAAAAAACCTGCCGACTAGCGGGCCAAACACCTACGAGCAGTACTTC. Translating it yields CASSLKNLPTSGPNTYEQYF.

The J gene is TRBJ2-2, the V gene TRBV13; 7 nucleotides match TRBD1. The junction had 9 bases not matched to a gene; V was cut back by 5 bases and J by 6 bases. The length of the CDR3 is 15 residues. Germline CDR1 is PRHDT and CDR2 is FYEKMQ (reference sequence). This CDR3 is CASSKTGSHSGELFF. The CDR3, as DNA: TGTGCCAGCAGCAAGACAGGGTCCCATTCCGGGGAGCTGTTTTTT. Full variable domain (outside the CDR3, taken from reference TRBV13 and TRBJ2-2): AAGVIQSPRHLIKEKRETATLKCYPIPRHDTVYWYQQGPGQDPQFLISFYEKMQSDKGSIPDRFSAQQFSDYHSELNMSSLELGDSALYFCASSKTGSHSGELFFGEGSRLTVL.

V is TRBV10-1 and J is TRBJ2-7; 8 nucleotides line up with TRBD1. The CDR3 totals 14 residues. V was clipped by 6 bases and J by 3 bases; unmatched bases: 7. The germline V gene has CDR1 WNHNN and CDR2 SYGVQD (reference sequence). The CDR3 DNA reads TGCGCCAGCAGCCAGGGAGGACAGGGCTACGAGCAGTACTTC. Translation: CASSQGGQGYEQYF.

This clonotype has at least ten counts. This chain uses TRBV11-2 with TRBJ2-3, with a weak D call TRBD2 (5 bases). The V end lost 4 bases, the J end lost 0 bases, and 11 bases lay between the germline ends. CDR3 length: 15 amino acids. Germline V gene lookup returns CDR1 SGHAT and CDR2 FQNNGV. The CDR3 region has the DNA TGTGCCAGCAGCTCCCCCGGACTCAGCACAGATACGCAGTATTTT. As protein: CASSSPGLSTDTQYF.

V is TRBV19 and J is TRBJ2-3, with 10 bases matching TRBD1. This CDR3 region has 19 residues. The V gene end was trimmed by 5 bases and the J gene end by 1 base; junction bases not matched to a gene: 15. CDR1 and CDR2 (germline): LNHDA, SQIVND (reference sequence). The CDR3 region is CASSSRTGGVTARTDTQYF. The CDR3 DNA is TGTGCCAGTAGTTCCAGGACAGGGGGGGTTACCGCCCGCACAGATACGCAGTATTTT.

This clonotype has ten or more counts. The rearrangement joins TRBV7-2 to TRBJ2-1; possibly TRBD2 for D (6 bases). Germline loops: CDR1 SGHTA, CDR2 FQGNSA. The CDR3 is 12 residues long. V lost 3 bases, J lost 14 bases, and 14 bases lay in between. As DNA, the CDR3 is TGTGCCAGCAGCTTTAAGTGGTCGGGGGAGTTCTTC. Translation: CASSFKWSGEFF.

Many counts were recorded for this clonotype. V gene TRBV20-1 combines with J gene TRBJ2-5; D is uncertain. The germline V and J ends were trimmed by 0 bases and 5 bases, with 7 bases remaining between them. The CDR3 runs to 12 residues. Germline V gene lookup returns CDR1 DFQATT and CDR2 SNEGSKA (reference sequence). The CDR3 DNA follows: TGCAGTGCTAGAGACACTTGGGAGACCCAGTACTTC. It encodes CSARDTWETQYF.

Many counts were recorded for this clonotype. The rearrangement joins TRBV6-1 to TRBJ2-7, with 10 bases fitting TRBD2. Germline lookup yields CDR1 MNHNS and CDR2 SASEGT. The CDR3 contains 18 residues. V was pared by 6 bases and J by 0 bases, with 14 bases of the junction left unmatched. This chain's CDR3 is CASSPTVLASGSSYEQYF. The CDR3 DNA is TGTGCCAGCAGCCCTACTGTCCTAGCTAGCGGGAGCTCCTACGAGCAGTACTTC.

Many counts were recorded for this clonotype. V gene TRBV18 combines with J gene TRBJ2-1; no reliable D call. The CDR3 totals 13 residues. Trimming took 3 bases from V and 5 from J, leaving 8 bases between them. Per germline, CDR1 KGHSH and CDR2 LQKENI. The CDR3 spells CASSPFEDNEQFF. CDR3 bases: TGTGCCAGCTCACCGTTCGAGGACAATGAGCAGTTCTTC. Using reference TRBV18 and TRBJ2-1 for the parts outside the CDR3, the full variable domain is NAGVMQNPRHLVRRRGQEARLRCSPMKGHSHVYWYRQLPEEGLKFMVYLQKENIIDESGMPKERFSAEFPKEGPSILRIQQVVRGDSAAYFCASSPFEDNEQFFGPGTRLTVL.

This clonotype was detected many times. The rearrangement links TRBV3-1 to TRBJ1-1; D uncertain. Germline V gene lookup returns CDR1 LGHDT and CDR2 YNNKEL (reference sequence). Trimming removed 6 bases at V and 3 bases at J, with 11 bases between. The CDR3 contains 13 residues. CDR3 DNA sequence: TGTGCCAGCAGACTTACGGGTGACACTGAAGCTTTCTTT. This translates into CASRLTGDTEAFF.

There are many counts of this clonotype. The rearrangement links TRBV29-1 to TRBJ2-7; 9 positions match TRBD1. The CDR3 is 14 residues long. Germline CDR1 and CDR2: SQVTM and ANQGSEA. The junction had 9 bases not matched to a gene; V was cut back by 4 bases and J by 5 bases. The DNA of the CDR3 is TGCAGCGTTGCCCATACCGGGACAGGGCACGAGCAGTACTTC. This gives the protein CSVAHTGTGHEQYF.

This clonotype was counted at least ten times. The chain joins TRBV12-5 to TRBJ2-1; 9 nucleotides agree with TRBD2. CDR1 and CDR2 from the germline V gene are LGHNT and FRNRAP. The CDR3 spans 15 residues. J was trimmed by 7 bases and V by 8 bases; bases with no gene match: 12. CDR3 residues: CASRGTSSRVNEQFF. The CDR3 DNA reads TGTGCTAGTCGAGGGACTAGCAGCCGGGTTAATGAGCAGTTCTTC.

This clonotype appeared many times. This chain connects TRBV3-1 to TRBJ2-1, with D perhaps TRBD1 or TRBD2 (5 bases each). Trimming took off 3 bases at V and 7 bases at J, with 22 bases between the two ends. This CDR3 has 17 residues. Looked up from germline, CDR1 is LGHDT and CDR2 is YNNKEL (reference sequence). As DNA, the CDR3 is TGTGCCAGCAGCCACTATTTGGGGGACGTTCCCACTAATGAGCAGTTCTTC. This gives the protein CASSHYLGDVPTNEQFF.

There are many counts of this clonotype. This rearrangement joins TRBV2 to TRBJ1-5; 7 bases are shared with TRBD1. V was clipped by 6 bases and J by 4 bases; unmatched bases: 6. The germline V gene has CDR1 SNHLY and CDR2 FYNNEI. This CDR3 region has 14 residues. CDR3 DNA: TGTGCCAGCAGCGGACAGGTAGCAAATCAGCCCCAGCATTTT. Its protein is CASSGQVANQPQHF.

This clonotype was picked up a small number of times. CDR3 sequence: CASSLQTSGTGELFF. CDR3 DNA sequence: TGTGCCAGCAGCCTTCAGACTAGCGGGACCGGGGAGCTGTTTTTT. The V and J genes are TRBV7-9 and TRBJ2-2, with TRBD2 identical over 10 bases. Per germline, CDR1 SEHNR and CDR2 FQNEAQ (reference sequence). The CDR3 loop spans 15 amino acids. Trimming removed 5 bases from V and 5 bases from J; junction bases left unmatched: 5. The complete variable domain, with remaining parts taken from reference TRBV7-9 and TRBJ2-2, reads DTGVSQNPRHKITKRGQNVTFRCDPISEHNRLYWYRQTLGQGPEFLTYFQNEAQLEKSRLLSDRFSAERPKGSFSTLEIQRTEQGDSAMYLCASSLQTSGTGELFFGEGSRLTVL.

The chain couples TRBV7-9 to TRBJ2-7; possibly TRBD2 for D (7 bases). Germline CDR1 and CDR2: SEHNR and FQNEAQ (reference sequence). The V and J ends lost 2 bases and 6 bases respectively, with 14 bases between them. This CDR3 comprises 14 residues. The CDR3 region is CASSLRGGGVEQYF. CDR3 in DNA: TGTGCCAGCAGCTTACGCGGAGGGGGGGTCGAGCAGTACTTC.

This clonotype was recorded at least ten times. J is TRBJ1-1 and V is TRBV28; TRBD1 matches at 8 bases. Per germline, CDR1 MDHEN and CDR2 SYDVKM. The length of the CDR3 is 14 residues. Germline trimming cut 6 bases from V and 5 bases from J; bases unmatched to any gene: 8. The CDR3 reads CASRRTGGRTEAFF. For the CDR3, the DNA is TGTGCCAGCAGGCGTACAGGGGGAAGGACTGAAGCTTTCTTT.

This clonotype was counted at least ten times. The genes are TRBV28 and TRBJ2-7, with D perhaps TRBD2 (6 bases). The V gene's germline CDR1 is MDHEN and CDR2 SYDVKM. V lost 2 bases and J lost 3, with 11 bases in between. The CDR3 sequence is 14 residues long. CDR3 sequence reads: CASSLGGILYEQYF. The CDR3 coding sequence is TGTGCCAGCAGTTTAGGGGGGATCCTCTACGAGCAGTACTTC.

The table lists this clonotype with a few counts. This chain joins TRBV30 and TRBJ1-5; TRBD1 matches at 8 bases. Germline V gene lookup returns CDR1 GTSNPN and CDR2 SVGIG (reference sequence). The J segment lost 7 bases and the V segment lost 4 bases, leaving 9 bases of the junction unmatched. The CDR3 spans 14 residues. CDR3 in DNA: TGTGCCTGGACATACCAGGGGGCGGGCCAGCCCCAGCATTTT. Protein: CAWTYQGAGQPQHF.